The next 30 T cell receptor beta chains were all read from a single sample in a study of blood T cell repertoires in COVID-19. Clones were sequenced by immunoSEQ multiplex PCR, and TCRdb holds only the in-frame ones, with some missing. Among approximately 200,000 clones, around four fifths were seen once, and the ten largest hold over 9.5%. The sequenced material came from peripheral blood. These TCRs come from a woman older than 75 with COVID-19, enrolled during active disease.

The chain links TRBV6-2 or TRBV6-3 to TRBJ2-7; no clear D. CDR3 length equals 13 residues. The germline V gene has CDR1 MNHEY and CDR2 SVGEGT. Trimming shortened V by 0 bases and J by 3 bases, and 6 bases separated the two germline ends. CDR3 amino acids: CASSYSADYEQYF. The CDR3 DNA follows: TGTGCCAGCAGTTACTCGGCGGACTACGAGCAGTACTTC.

This rearrangement joins TRBV2 to TRBJ2-7; D is undetermined. This CDR3 comprises 13 residues. V shed 5 bases and J shed 2 bases, with 10 bases lying between them. Germline loops: CDR1 SNHLY, CDR2 FYNNEI. CDR3 loop: CASSSAEAYEQYF. The DNA for the CDR3 is TGTGCCAGCAGTAGCGCGGAAGCCTACGAGCAGTACTTC.

Only one count was recorded for this clone. The rearrangement links TRBV7-9 to TRBJ1-2; D remains ambiguous. Germline assignment: CDR1 SEHNR and CDR2 FQNEAQ (reference sequence). Trimming removed 4 bases at V and 4 bases at J, with 13 bases between. CDR3 length: 14 amino acids. CDR3 region: CASSSGSVFYGYTF. In nucleotides, the CDR3 is TGTGCCAGCAGCTCCGGGAGTGTGTTCTATGGCTACACCTTC.

Ten or more counts support this clone. The rearrangement joins TRBV28 to TRBJ2-2, with D maybe TRBD1 (6 bases). Germline V gives CDR1 MDHEN, CDR2 SYDVKM. V lost 7 bases and J 5 bases, leaving 17 bases between the germline ends. The CDR3 spans 15 residues. The CDR3 region is CASTLSGVRTGELFF. The CDR3 nucleotides read TGTGCCAGCACACTATCAGGGGTTAGGACCGGGGAGCTGTTTTTT. The full variable domain, its missing parts supplied by reference TRBV28 and TRBJ2-2, is DVKVTQSSRYLVKRTGEKVFLECVQDMDHENMFWYRQDPGLGLRLIYFSYDVKMKEKGDIPEGYSVSREKKERFSLILESASTNQTSMYLCASTLSGVRTGELFFGEGSRLTVL.

The chain links TRBV5-1 to TRBJ1-1, with 8 positions matching TRBD1. Trimming at V came to 1 base and at J to 1 base, leaving 9 bases not matched to a gene. CDR3 length: 17 residues. The V gene's germline CDR1 is SGHRS and CDR2 YFSETQ. The CDR3 sequence is CASSLPPVQGGNTEAFF. The CDR3 DNA is TGCGCCAGCAGCTTGCCCCCTGTACAGGGGGGGAACACTGAAGCTTTCTTT.

The V gene is TRBV11-1, the J gene TRBJ2-1, with 14 bases identical to TRBD2. J gave up 8 bases and V 8 bases, and 8 bases lay outside the gene matches. The CDR3 sequence is 15 residues long. Germline loops: CDR1 SGHAT, CDR2 FQDESV (reference sequence). Here the CDR3 reads CASGTGTSGGYEQFF. For the CDR3, the DNA is TGTGCCAGCGGAACCGGGACTAGCGGGGGTTATGAGCAGTTCTTC. Full variable domain (rest looked up from reference TRBV11-1 and TRBJ2-1): EAEVAQSPRYKITEKSQAVAFWCDPISGHATLYWYRQILGQGPELLVQFQDESVVDDSQLPKDRFSAERLKGVDSTLKIQPAELGDSAMYLCASGTGTSGGYEQFFGPGTRLTVL.

This clone was seen only a few times. The chain carries TRBV10-3 and TRBJ2-7; TRBD1 matches 10 bases. The CDR3 contains 14 residues. V lost 6 bases to trimming and J lost 4 bases; unmatched junction nucleotides: 6. Germline loops: CDR1 ENHRY, CDR2 SYGVKD. CDR3 sequence: CAISDRGRGYEQYV. The CDR3 DNA sequence: TGTGCCATCAGCGACAGGGGGCGAGGGTACGAGCAGTACGTC.

V usage is TRBV11-2 and J usage is TRBJ1-2; 7 bases fit TRBD1. The CDR3 contains 14 residues. Germline CDR1 is SGHAT and CDR2 is FQNNGV. Unmatched junction bases numbered 8, after V lost 5 bases and J lost 5 bases. The DNA for the CDR3 is TGTGCCAGCAGCCAGAGGGACAGAGCTTATGGCTACACCTTC. This sequence encodes CASSQRDRAYGYTF.

This clone was counted once. The chain uses TRBV5-1 and TRBJ2-5; possibly TRBD2 for D (7 bases). V lost 4 bases, J lost 5 bases, and 21 bases lay in between. The CDR3 length is 16 residues. The germline V gene has CDR1 SGHRS and CDR2 YFSETQ. CDR3 in amino acids: CASSKGGSGARETQYF. The CDR3 bases are TGCGCCAGCAGCAAGGGGGGCAGCGGGGCCCGTGAGACCCAGTACTTC.

The chain joins TRBV7-2 to TRBJ1-4; D may be TRBD1 (5 bases). CDR3 length: 15 amino acids. Germline V gives CDR1 SGHTA, CDR2 FQGNSA. V shed 5 bases and J shed 4 bases, with 14 bases lying between them. This CDR3 is CASSLRGGLNEKLFF. The DNA of the CDR3 is TGTGCCAGCAGCCTACGCGGGGGACTTAATGAAAAACTGTTTTTT.

This chain links TRBV7-9 with TRBJ1-2; 8 bases align to TRBD1. CDR1 is SEHNR and CDR2 is FQNEAQ in the germline V gene (reference sequence). Trimming at V came to 2 bases and at J to 8 bases, leaving 10 bases not matched to a gene. CDR3 length: 15 residues. This CDR3 is CASSLSDRGVGGYTF. The DNA for the CDR3 is TGTGCCAGCAGCTTATCCGACAGGGGTGTTGGGGGCTACACCTTC.

J is TRBJ2-5 and V is TRBV6-1; D uncertain. Germline V CDR1 and CDR2: MNHNS, SASEGT. This CDR3 has 15 residues. V gave up 3 bases and J gave up 2 bases, with 13 bases separating them. CDR3 DNA: TGTGCCAGCAGTGATAACTTTTTGCCACAAGAGACCCAGTACTTC. Translation gives CASSDNFLPQETQYF.

The V and J genes are TRBV3-1 (or the pseudogene TRBV3-2) and TRBJ2-7; 12 bases align to TRBD2. CDR3 length: 15 amino acids. Germline-derived CDR1 and CDR2 are LGHDT and YNNKEL (reference sequence). V lost 1 base, J lost 6 bases, and 4 bases stayed unmatched. Here the CDR3 DNA reads TGTGCCAGCAGCCAAGGACTAGCGGGGGCGGTCGAGCAGTACTTC. Its protein product is CASSQGLAGAVEQYF.

V and J are TRBV6-5 and TRBJ1-1, with D possibly matching TRBD1 (6 bases). This CDR3 spans 15 amino acids. The V end lost 4 bases, the J end lost 0 bases, and 12 bases lay between the germline ends. Germline loops: CDR1 MNHEY, CDR2 SVGAGI. The CDR3 is CASSFYRDMNTEAFF. In nucleotides, the CDR3 is TGTGCCAGCAGTTTTTATAGGGACATGAACACTGAAGCTTTCTTT.

This clone was detected only once. V is TRBV10-3 and J is TRBJ2-7; 11 bases line up with TRBD1. V trimming: 7 bases; J trimming: 5 bases; junction bases outside the gene matches: 4. The CDR3 is 13 amino acids. Per the germline V gene, CDR1 is ENHRY and CDR2 is SYGVKD. The CDR3 loop is CAITGTGGDEQYF. The CDR3 coding sequence is TGTGCCATCACCGGGACAGGGGGTGACGAGCAGTACTTC.

CDR3 in DNA: TGTGCCAGCAGCCAAGGGGCGGGGGCGACCACCGGGGAGCTGTTTTTT. It yields the protein CASSQGAGATTGELFF. The rearrangement joins TRBV3-1 (or the pseudogene TRBV3-2) to TRBJ2-2, with D perhaps TRBD2 (7 bases). CDR1 LGHDT and CDR2 YNNKEL come from the germline V gene (reference sequence). The germline V and J ends were trimmed by 1 base and 4 bases, with 13 bases remaining between them. The CDR3 covers 16 residues.

The rearrangement joins TRBV7-6 to TRBJ1-4; 7 positions match TRBD1. CDR1 and CDR2 (germline): SGHVS, FNYEAQ. The CDR3 runs to 14 residues. V was clipped by 3 bases and J by 3 bases; unmatched bases: 1. The CDR3 DNA sequence: TGTGCCAGCAGCTTCGGGACAGCTAATGAAAAACTGTTTTTT. Translated: CASSFGTANEKLFF.

For the CDR3, the DNA is TGTGCCAGCAGCGAGGGACAGGGAGGAAGGAATGAGCAGTTCTTC. It specifies CASSEGQGGRNEQFF. The rearrangement joins TRBV5-5 to TRBJ2-1, with 9 bases aligning to TRBD1. The V gene end was trimmed by 4 bases and the J gene end by 7 bases; junction bases not matched to a gene: 9. The germline V gene encodes CDR1 SGHKS and CDR2 YYEKEE (reference sequence). The CDR3 has 15 amino acids. Full variable domain (remainder filled in from reference TRBV5-5 and TRBJ2-1): DAGVTQSPTHLIKTRGQQVTLRCSPISGHKSVSWYQQVLGQGPQFIFQYYEKEERGRGNFPDRFSARQFPNYSSELNVNALLLGDSALYLCASSEGQGGRNEQFFGPGTRLTVL.

This sequence joins TRBV7-3 and TRBJ1-5; maybe TRBD1 (6 bases). Germline CDR1 and CDR2: SGHTA and FQGTGA. The CDR3 is made up of 18 amino acids. With 6 bases removed from V and 2 bases from J, the gap between germline ends came to 23 bases. The CDR3 coding sequence is TGTGCCAGCAGGGTGACGAAAGACAGGCCACACTGCAATCAGCCCCAGCATTTT. Its translation: CASRVTKDRPHCNQPQHF.

CDR3 sequence (DNA): TGTGCCAGCAGCTTGGACTTAGGGGGTGAGGAGCAGTTCTTC. Amino acids: CASSLDLGGEEQFF. The gene calls are TRBV5-6 and TRBJ2-1; the D gene is possibly TRBD1 (6 bases). Trimming shortened V by 0 bases and J by 10 bases, and 14 bases separated the two germline ends. Germline-derived CDR1 and CDR2 are SGHDT and YYEEEE. This CDR3 has 14 residues.

In DNA, the CDR3 is TGTGCCAGCAGTTCGGGACAGGGGTCTATCTATGGCTACACCTTC. Translation: CASSSGQGSIYGYTF. The chain joins TRBV28 to TRBJ1-2; 10 positions match TRBD1. Germline V lookup: CDR1 MDHEN, CDR2 SYDVKM. The CDR3 has 15 residues. V trimming: 4 bases; J trimming: 4 bases; junction bases outside the gene matches: 6.

The chain couples TRBV24-1 to TRBJ2-1; 8 bases fit TRBD1. The V gene's germline CDR1 is KGHDR and CDR2 SFDVKD. The CDR3 runs to 15 residues. V trimming: 8 bases; J trimming: 1 base; junction bases outside the gene matches: 6. The CDR3 DNA reads as TGTGCCACCACCGCAGGGGGCCCTTCCTACAATGAGCAGTTCTTC. Translating gives CATTAGGPSYNEQFF.

The chain has TRBV3-1 (or the pseudogene TRBV3-2) and TRBJ1-1; D is ambiguous. Trimming removed 0 bases at V and 11 bases at J, with 13 bases between. The CDR3 consists of 13 residues. The germline CDR1 and CDR2 sequences are LGHDT and YNNKEL (reference sequence). CDR3 region: CASSQEALFGAFF. DNA for the CDR3: TGTGCCAGCAGCCAAGAGGCCCTTTTCGGGGCTTTCTTT.

The chain has TRBV4-1 and TRBJ2-5, with no clear D. CDR1 MGHRA and CDR2 YSYEKL come from the germline V gene. The V end was cut by 0 bases, the J end by 1 base, with 12 bases between. The CDR3 covers 16 residues. DNA for the CDR3: TGCGCCAGCAGCCAAGAGGGTACGGGTTCCCAAGAGACCCAGTACTTC. Its translation is CASSQEGTGSQETQYF.

The chain couples TRBV14 to TRBJ2-1; 7 bases are shared with TRBD1. The CDR3 totals 14 residues. V shed 3 bases and J 3 bases; nucleotides not matched to a gene: 2. Germline V gene data show CDR1 as SGHDN and CDR2 as FVKESK. In nucleotides, the CDR3 is TGTGCCAGCAGCCAGAGGGACAGCTACAATGAGCAGTTCTTC. As protein: CASSQRDSYNEQFF.

The chain links TRBV2 to TRBJ1-5; 7 nucleotides line up with TRBD1. CDR3 length: 14 amino acids. Germline loops: CDR1 SNHLY, CDR2 FYNNEI. The V gene end was trimmed by 8 bases and the J gene end by 0 bases; junction bases not matched to a gene: 4. In DNA, the CDR3 is TGTGCCAGCGGGGGACAGTCTAGCAATCAGCCCCAGCATTTT. Amino acids: CASGGQSSNQPQHF.

This clone has a single count. V gene TRBV7-2 combines with J gene TRBJ2-3; 7 nucleotides align to TRBD1. The ends lost 5 bases at V and 4 bases at J; junction bases unmatched: 6. The CDR3 spans 14 residues. Germline-derived CDR1 and CDR2 are SGHTA and FQGNSA. CDR3 amino acids: CASSVPGTADTQYF. The CDR3 nucleotides are TGTGCCAGCAGCGTCCCCGGGACAGCAGATACGCAGTATTTT.

The CDR3 spells CASSPPTRGINEKLFF. CDR3 DNA: TGTGCCAGCAGCCCCCCCACCCGGGGTATTAATGAAAAACTGTTTTTT. V is TRBV7-9 and J is TRBJ1-4; D uncertain. The ends were cut back, 5 bases at V and 4 bases at J, with 17 bases in the middle. The germline gives CDR1 SEHNR, CDR2 FQNEAQ (reference sequence). This CDR3 has 16 amino acids.

In this sample, this clone turned up a few times. This chain links TRBV5-1 with TRBJ1-2, with a tentative D call TRBD1 (5 bases). Germline lookup yields CDR1 SGHRS and CDR2 YFSETQ. V was cut by 4 bases and J by 1 base, with 14 bases left in between. The length of the CDR3 is 15 residues. The CDR3 coding sequence is TGCGCCAGCAGCGTCCGGACATCCGGTAACTATGGCTACACCTTC. Protein: CASSVRTSGNYGYTF. Looking up the rest from reference TRBV5-1 and TRBJ1-2 gives the full variable domain: KAGVTQTPRYLIKTRGQQVTLSCSPISGHRSVSWYQQTPGQGLQFLFEYFSETQRNKGNFPGRFSGRQFSNSRSEMNVSTLELGDSALYLCASSVRTSGNYGYTFGSGTRLTVV.

There are a few counts of this clone. The chain is built from TRBV7-9 and TRBJ1-6, with 11 nucleotides matching TRBD1. From germline, CDR1 is SEHNR and CDR2 FQNEAQ (reference sequence). The CDR3 length is 16 residues. V lost 5 bases to trimming and J lost 10 bases; unmatched junction nucleotides: 10. The CDR3 nucleotides are TGTGCCAGCAGCCCACAGAGGACAGGGGGCCAATCACCCCTCCACTTT. Translated, it gives CASSPQRTGGQSPLHF.